The source of this TCR beta chain is a study of T cell changes during pregnancy in multiple sclerosis. The method was immunoSEQ multiplex PCR; TCRdb's version includes in-frame clones alone and lacks a portion of them. The sample holds over 50,000 clones, just under 90% seen once. The input for sequencing was peripheral blood, taken in the first trimester of pregnancy. This TCR was recovered from a female donor in good health, enrolled as a control in a pregnancy study.

The CDR3 reads CASSPAGRTDTQYF. DNA of the CDR3: TGTGCCAGCAGCCCAGCGGGGCGCACAGATACGCAGTATTTT. The chain uses TRBV9 and TRBJ2-3, with 7 bases aligning to TRBD2. This CDR3 is built from 14 residues. Germline trimming cut 4 bases from V and 1 base from J; bases unmatched to any gene: 3. CDR1 and CDR2 (germline): SGDLS, YYNGEE.